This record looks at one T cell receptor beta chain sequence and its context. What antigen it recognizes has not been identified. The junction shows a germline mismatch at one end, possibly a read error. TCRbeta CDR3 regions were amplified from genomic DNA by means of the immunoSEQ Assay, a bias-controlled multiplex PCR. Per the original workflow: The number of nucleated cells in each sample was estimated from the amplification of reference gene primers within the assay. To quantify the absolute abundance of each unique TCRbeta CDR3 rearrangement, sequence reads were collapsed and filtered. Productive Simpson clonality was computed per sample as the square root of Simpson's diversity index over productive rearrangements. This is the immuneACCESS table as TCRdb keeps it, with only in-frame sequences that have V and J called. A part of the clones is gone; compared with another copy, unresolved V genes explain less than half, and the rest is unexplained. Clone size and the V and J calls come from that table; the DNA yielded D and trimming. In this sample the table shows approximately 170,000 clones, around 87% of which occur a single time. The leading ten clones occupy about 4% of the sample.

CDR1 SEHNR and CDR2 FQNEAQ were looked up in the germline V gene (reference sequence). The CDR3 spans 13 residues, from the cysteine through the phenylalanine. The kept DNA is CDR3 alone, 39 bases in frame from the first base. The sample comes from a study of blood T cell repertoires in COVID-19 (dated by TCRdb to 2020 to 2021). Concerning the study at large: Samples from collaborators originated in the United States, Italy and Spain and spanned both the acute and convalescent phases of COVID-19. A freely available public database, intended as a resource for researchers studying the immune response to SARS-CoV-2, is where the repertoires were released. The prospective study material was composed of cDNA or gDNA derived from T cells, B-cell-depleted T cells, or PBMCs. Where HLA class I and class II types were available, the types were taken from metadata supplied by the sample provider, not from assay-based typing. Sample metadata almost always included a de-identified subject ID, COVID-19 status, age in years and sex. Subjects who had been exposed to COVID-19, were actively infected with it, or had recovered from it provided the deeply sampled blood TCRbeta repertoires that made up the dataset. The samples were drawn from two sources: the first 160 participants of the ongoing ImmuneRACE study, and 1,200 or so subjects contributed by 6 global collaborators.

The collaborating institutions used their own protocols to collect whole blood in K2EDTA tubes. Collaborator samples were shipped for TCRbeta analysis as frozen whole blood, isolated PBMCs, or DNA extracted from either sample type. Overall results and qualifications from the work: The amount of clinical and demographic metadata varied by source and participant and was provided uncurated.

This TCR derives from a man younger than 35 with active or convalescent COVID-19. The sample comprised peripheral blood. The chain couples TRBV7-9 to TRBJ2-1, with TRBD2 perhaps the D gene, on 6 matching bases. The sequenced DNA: TGTGCCAGCAGGTTAGCGGCAAACAATGAGCAGTTCTTC. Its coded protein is CASRLAANNEQFF. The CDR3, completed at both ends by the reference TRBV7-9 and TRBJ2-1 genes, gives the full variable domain DTGVSQNPRHKITKRGQNVTFRCDPISEHNRLYWYRQTLGQGPEFLTYFQNEAQLEKSRLLSDRFSAERPKGSFSTLEIQRTEQGDSAMYLCASRLAANNEQFFGPGTRLTVL.